The sequence of this T cell receptor beta chain was determined in a study of CD8 T cells in Susac syndrome. CDR1 and CDR2 from the germline V gene are SNHLY and FYNNEI. V lost 3 bases and J 0 bases, leaving 6 bases between the germline ends. The CDR3 spans 14 residues. Random-hexamer reverse transcription was applied to roughly 0.45 to 1 ug RNA. TCRdb used MiXCR to reprocess the immunoSEQ multiplex PCR reads, holding one entry per CDR3 protein. This table has 80,000 or so distinct CDR3 sequences, approximately 94% appearing once. FACS enriched CD8+ TEMRA cells, while bulk CD8+ and CD4+ were negatively isolated.

This receptor was obtained from a human donor with Susac syndrome. The specimen was CD4+ T cells from PBMCs. The genes are TRBV2 and TRBJ1-3; no clear D gene. The CDR3 loop is CASSEDLSGNTIYF. Here the CDR3 DNA reads TGTGCCAGCAGTGAGGACCTCTCTGGAAACACCATATATTTT.